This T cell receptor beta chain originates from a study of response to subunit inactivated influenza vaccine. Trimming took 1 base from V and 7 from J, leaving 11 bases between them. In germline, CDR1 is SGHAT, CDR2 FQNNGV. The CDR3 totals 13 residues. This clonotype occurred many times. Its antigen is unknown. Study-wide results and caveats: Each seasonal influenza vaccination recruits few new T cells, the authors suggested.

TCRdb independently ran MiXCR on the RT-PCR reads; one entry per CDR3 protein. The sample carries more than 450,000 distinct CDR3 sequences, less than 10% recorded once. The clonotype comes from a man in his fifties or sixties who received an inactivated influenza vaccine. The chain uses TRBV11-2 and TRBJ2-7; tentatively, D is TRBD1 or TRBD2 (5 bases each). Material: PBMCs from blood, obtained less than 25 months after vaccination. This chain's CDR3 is CASSLGMRGEQYF. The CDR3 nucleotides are TGTGCCAGCAGCTTAGGAATGAGGGGAGAGCAGTACTTC.